This is a list of T cell receptor beta chains from one sample in a study of cytomegalovirus exposure and HLA in healthy donors. The repertoire was sequenced with immunoSEQ multiplex PCR; TCRdb's copy has only in-frame clones and lacks some. The sample has around 50,000 clones. What was sequenced was PBMCs. The receptors originated from a woman between 45 and 65 years old in good health and CMV-seropositive. CDR3s include the opening cysteine and the closing phenylalanine or tryptophan. The D gene is left open where the match is weak.

>TRBJ2-7|TRBV5-1|TRBD1
TGCGCCAGCAGCCCTCAAGGGACAGGGTCTCACGAGCAGTACTTC
CASSPQGTGSHEQYF
>TRBJ2-5|TRBV7-7|-
TGTGCCAGCAGCTACGGACCGGGCGGGGAGACCCAGTACTTC
CASSYGPGGETQYF
>TRBJ2-7|TRBV4-2|-
TGTGCCAGCAGCCAAGATAACGAGCAGTACTTC
CASSQDNEQYF
>TRBJ1-3|TRBV10-3|-
TGTGCCATCAGTGAGTGGGGAGACACCATATATTTT
CAISEWGDTIYF
>TRBJ1-2|TRBV19|-
TGTGCCAGTACCTTGTCGCGGATTAACTATGGCTACACCTTC
CASTLSRINYGYTF
>TRBJ1-4|TRBV7-7|-
TGTGCCAGCAGCTTATCTGGAGAAAATGAAAAACTGTTTTTT
CASSLSGENEKLFF
>TRBJ1-2|TRBV19|TRBD1
TGTGCCAGTAGTATACCCGGGACAGGGGATTGGGCGCGTGGCTACACCTTC
CASSIPGTGDWARGYTF
>TRBJ1-3|TRBV6-1|TRBD1
TGTGCCAGCAGCCAGGACAGGAACCGGGACACCATATATTTT
CASSQDRNRDTIYF
>TRBJ2-2|TRBV4-3|-
TGCGCCAGCAGCCGGGACACCTCTCTCACCGGGGAGCTGTTTTTT
CASSRDTSLTGELFF
>TRBJ2-5|TRBV5-5|-
TGTGCCAGCAGCTTTGCGGGTACGCAAGAGACCCAGTACTTC
CASSFAGTQETQYF
>TRBJ1-1|TRBV19|-
TGTGCCAGTGGGGGGGGCCCTGAAGCTTTCTTT
CASGGGPEAFF
>TRBJ2-1|TRBV7-9|-
TGTGCCAGCAGCTCGGGACTGTCGAATGAGCAGTTCTTC
CASSSGLSNEQFF
>TRBJ2-7|TRBV7-2|TRBD2
TGTGCCAGCAGCTTAGCGCCGAGCGGGAGCGAGCAGTACTTC
CASSLAPSGSEQYF
>TRBJ1-3|TRBV10-2|-
TGCGCCAGCATGTCCCAGGGCAGTGGAAACACCATATATTTT
CASMSQGSGNTIYF
>TRBJ1-2|TRBV19|-
TGTGCCAGTAGTAACCCCCCGGGGATTCTCTATGGCTACACCTTC
CASSNPPGILYGYTF
>TRBJ1-1|TRBV7-3|TRBD1
TGTGCCAGCAGCTCCCTGACAGGGGCACCCACTGAAGCTTTCTTT
CASSSLTGAPTEAFF
>TRBJ2-3|TRBV13|TRBD2
TGTGCCAGCAGCTTGGGAAGCGGGGGCACAGATACGCAGTATTTT
CASSLGSGGTDTQYF
>TRBJ2-1|TRBV5-1|-
TGCGCCAGCAGCTCGGGGGATGCGAGCTCCTACAATGAGCAGTTCTTC
CASSSGDASSYNEQFF
>TRBJ2-3|TRBV15|-
TGTGCCACCAGCAGACTACAACAGGGTGGGAACACAGATACGCAGTATTTT
CATSRLQQGGNTDTQYF
>TRBJ1-5|TRBV6-1|TRBD1
TGTGCCATCTTGGACAGGGATGAAGGACAGCCCCAGCATTTT
CAILDRDEGQPQHF
>TRBJ1-1|TRBV28|-
TGTGCCAGCAGCACACCAGGCCTTGAAGCTTTCTTT
CASSTPGLEAFF
>TRBJ2-2|TRBV10-1|TRBD2
TGCGCCAGCAGTGACGAGCGGGAGGGCCCGGGGCCCGGGGAGCTGTTTTTT
CASSDEREGPGPGELFF
>TRBJ2-7|TRBV15|TRBD2
TGTGCCACCAGCATAGCGGGAGGTACCTACGAGCAGTACTTC
CATSIAGGTYEQYF
>TRBJ2-1|TRBV6-5|-
TGTGCCAGCAGTTACGGGCTAGCCAGGCCCTACAATGAGCAGTTCTTC
CASSYGLARPYNEQFF
>TRBJ2-5|TRBV5-4|-
TGTGCCAGCAGCTTGGTACAGGACAAAGAGACCCAGTACTTC
CASSLVQDKETQYF
>TRBJ2-5|TRBV6-5|TRBD2
TGTGCCAGCAGTGGGACTAGGGGGGGCCAAGAGACCCAGTACTTC
CASSGTRGGQETQYF
>TRBJ2-7|TRBV2|TRBD1
TGTGCCACCTCGGGACAGGGGGATTACGAGCAGTACTTC
CATSGQGDYEQYF
>TRBJ2-2|TRBV18|-
TGTGCCAGCTCAGGCGAGCACGGGATCGGGGAGCTGTTTTTT
CASSGEHGIGELFF
>TRBJ1-5|TRBV27|TRBD1
TGTGCCAGCAGTCCGCAAATGGGACAGCGCAATCAGCCCCAGCATTTT
CASSPQMGQRNQPQHF